This T cell receptor beta chain was documented in a study of blood T cell repertoires in COVID-19. Germline V CDR1 and CDR2: SGHKS, YYEKEE (reference sequence). V lost 0 bases and J lost 8, with 5 bases in between. The CDR3 is 11 amino acids. The protocol was immunoSEQ multiplex PCR, while the TCRdb copy is restricted to in-frame clones and leaves out a portion. The sample lists around 290,000 clones; more than 75% were seen once. The gene calls are TRBV5-5 and TRBJ1-2; D gene unclear. This clonotype originated in a woman aged 18 to 35 who had recovered from COVID-19. The source material was PBMCs or T cells enriched from blood (not recorded which). Here the CDR3 DNA reads TGTGCCAGCAGCTTGGGGCCGGGCTACACCTTC. Residues: CASSLGPGYTF.